This T cell receptor (beta chain) was observed in a study of cytomegalovirus exposure and HLA in healthy donors. The CDR3 length is 16 residues. Germline V gene lookup returns CDR1 KGHSH and CDR2 LQKENI. The ends were cut back, 1 base at V and 1 base at J, with 11 bases in the middle. Both 60 Vbeta primers and 13 Jbeta primers went into the PCR. Profiled with immunoSEQ multiplex PCR; TCRdb holds only in-frame clones, not every one. This sample has around 140,000 clones, with 77% found just once. The sequencing input was PBMCs. This TCR derives from a woman aged 55 to 70 in good health and CMV-seronegative. V is TRBV18 and J is TRBJ1-5; maybe TRBD1 (5 bases). Here the CDR3 DNA reads TGTGCCAGCTCACCACGGGGGGGACGAAGCAATCAGCCCCAGCATTTT. Encoded protein: CASSPRGGRSNQPQHF.